One sample yielded the 7 T cell receptor beta chains listed below, sequenced in a study of early T cells in non-severe SARS-CoV-2 infection. TCRdb fed the 5' RACE reads into MiXCR, producing one record per CDR3 protein. The sample records some 70,000 distinct CDR3 sequences, 9.5% to 15% being singletons. The sequencing input was whole blood. These receptors came from an adult who was a healthcare worker with PCR-confirmed SARS-CoV-2 infection or an uninfected control (not recorded which).

The table lists this clonotype with many counts. V is TRBV6-2 or TRBV6-3 and J is TRBJ1-5; the D gene is possibly TRBD1 (5 bases). Germline V gives CDR1 MNHEY, CDR2 SVGEGT. Trimming removed 8 bases from V and 5 bases from J, with 16 bases in between. The CDR3 contains 14 residues. As DNA, the CDR3 is TGTGCCAGCTCAGAGGGGCAGGGCTATCAGCCCCAGCATTTT. Encoded protein: CASSEGQGYQPQHF.

V is TRBV3-1 and J is TRBJ2-1; D is unresolved. CDR1 and CDR2 from the germline V gene are LGHDT and YNNKEL (reference sequence). CDR3 length equals 12 residues. V lost 3 bases, J lost 9 bases, and 9 bases lay in between. The CDR3 is CASSHSSSEQFF. CDR3 in DNA: TGTGCCAGCAGCCATTCTTCTTCTGAGCAGTTCTTC.

This clonotype was observed at least ten times. This chain joins TRBV6-2 or TRBV6-3 and TRBJ1-5; tentatively, D is TRBD1 (6 bases). V gave up 2 bases and J gave up 6 bases, with 8 bases separating them. The CDR3 runs to 13 residues. CDR1 is MNHEY and CDR2 is SVGEGT in the germline V gene. CDR3 DNA: TGTGCCAGCAGTTACGTGGGGGCTCAGCCCCAGCATTTT. Encoded protein: CASSYVGAQPQHF.

The rearrangement uses TRBV9 and TRBJ2-7, with a weak D call TRBD1 (6 bases). Germline V CDR1 and CDR2: SGDLS, YYNGEE. V was shortened by 6 bases and J by 2 bases, with 9 bases between the two germline ends. The CDR3 length is 12 residues. CDR3 amino acids: CASTGTTYEQYF. The CDR3 nucleotides read TGTGCCAGCACAGGGACAACCTACGAGCAGTACTTC.

This rearrangement joins TRBV7-2 to TRBJ1-6; TRBD1 aligns across 8 bases. Germline values: CDR1 SGHTA, CDR2 FQGNSA. The length of the CDR3 is 14 residues. J was trimmed by 10 bases and V by 6 bases; bases with no gene match: 8. In DNA form, the CDR3 reads TGTGCCAGCAGATCCGGGACAGGTGGATCACCCCTCCACTTT. It specifies CASRSGTGGSPLHF. Together with reference TRBV7-2 and TRBJ1-6, the CDR3 gives the full variable domain: GAGVSQSPSNKVTEKGKDVELRCDPISGHTALYWYRQSLGQGLEFLIYFQGNSAPDKSGLPSDRFSAERTGGSVSTLTIQRTQQEDSAVYLCASRSGTGGSPLHFGNGTRLTVT.

At least ten counts were recorded for this clonotype. V and J are TRBV20-1 and TRBJ2-6; D uncertain. V shed 4 bases and J shed 4 bases, with 8 bases lying between them. The CDR3 runs 13 residues. From germline, CDR1 is DFQATT and CDR2 SNEGSKA (reference sequence). As DNA, the CDR3 is TGCAGTGCTACCCAACAGGGGGCCAACGTCCTGACTTTC. Translating gives CSATQQGANVLTF.

The rearrangement joins TRBV7-2 to TRBJ2-3, with a tentative D call TRBD1 (5 bases). The V end was cut by 7 bases, the J end by 5 bases, with 13 bases between. The CDR3 sequence is 13 residues long. Per germline, CDR1 SGHTA and CDR2 FQGNSA. The CDR3 protein is CASTPRAGDTQYF. CDR3 DNA: TGTGCCAGCACCCCCAGGGCCGGAGATACGCAGTATTTT. The variable domain in full, completed from reference TRBV7-2 and TRBJ2-3, reads GAGVSQSPSNKVTEKGKDVELRCDPISGHTALYWYRQSLGQGLEFLIYFQGNSAPDKSGLPSDRFSAERTGGSVSTLTIQRTQQEDSAVYLCASTPRAGDTQYFGPGTRLTVL.